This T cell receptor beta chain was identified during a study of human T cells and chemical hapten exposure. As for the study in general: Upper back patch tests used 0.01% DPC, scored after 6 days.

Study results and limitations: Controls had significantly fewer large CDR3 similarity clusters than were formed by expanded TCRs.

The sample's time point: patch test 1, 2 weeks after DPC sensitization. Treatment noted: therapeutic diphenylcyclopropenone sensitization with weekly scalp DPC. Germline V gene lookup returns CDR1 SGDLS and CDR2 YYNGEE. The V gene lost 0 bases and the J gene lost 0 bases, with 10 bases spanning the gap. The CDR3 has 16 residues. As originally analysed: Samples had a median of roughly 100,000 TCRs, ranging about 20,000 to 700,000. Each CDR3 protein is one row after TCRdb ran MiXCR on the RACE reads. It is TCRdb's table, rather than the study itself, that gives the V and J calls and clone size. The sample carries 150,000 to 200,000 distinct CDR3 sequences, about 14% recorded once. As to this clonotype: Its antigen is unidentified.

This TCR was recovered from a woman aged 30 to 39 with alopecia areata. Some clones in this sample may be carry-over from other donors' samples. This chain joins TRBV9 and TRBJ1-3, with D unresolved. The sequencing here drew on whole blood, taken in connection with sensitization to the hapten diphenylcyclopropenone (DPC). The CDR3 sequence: CASSVGGVLSGNTIYF. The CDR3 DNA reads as TGTGCCAGCAGCGTAGGTGGGGTCCTCTCTGGAAACACCATATATTTT.